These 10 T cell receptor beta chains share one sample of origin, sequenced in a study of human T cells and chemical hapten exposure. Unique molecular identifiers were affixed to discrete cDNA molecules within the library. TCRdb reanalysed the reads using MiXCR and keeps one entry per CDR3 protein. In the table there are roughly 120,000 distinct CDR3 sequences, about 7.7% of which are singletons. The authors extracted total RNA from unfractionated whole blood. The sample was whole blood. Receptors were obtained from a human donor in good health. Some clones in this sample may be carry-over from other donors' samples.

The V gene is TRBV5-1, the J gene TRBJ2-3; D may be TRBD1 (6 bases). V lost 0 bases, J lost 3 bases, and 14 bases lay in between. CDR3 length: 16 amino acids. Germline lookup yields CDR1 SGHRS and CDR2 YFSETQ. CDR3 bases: TGCGCCAGCAGCTTGGGCCTTACAGGGTTTACAGATACGCAGTATTTT. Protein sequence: CASSLGLTGFTDTQYF.

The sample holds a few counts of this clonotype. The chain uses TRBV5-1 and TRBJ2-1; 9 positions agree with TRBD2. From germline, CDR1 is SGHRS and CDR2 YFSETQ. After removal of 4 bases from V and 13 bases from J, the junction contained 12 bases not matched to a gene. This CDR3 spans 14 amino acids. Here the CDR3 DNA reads TGCGCCAGCAGCACCCGACTAGCGGCCGGGATCCAGTTCTTC. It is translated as CASSTRLAAGIQFF.

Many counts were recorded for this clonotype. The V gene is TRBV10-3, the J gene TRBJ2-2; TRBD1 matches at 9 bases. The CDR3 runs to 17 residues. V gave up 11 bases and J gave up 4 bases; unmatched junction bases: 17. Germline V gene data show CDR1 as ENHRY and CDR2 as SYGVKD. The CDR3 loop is CAAAGGTGSILTGELFF. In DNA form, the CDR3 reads TGTGCCGCCGCGGGCGGGACAGGGTCCATACTCACCGGGGAGCTGTTTTTT.

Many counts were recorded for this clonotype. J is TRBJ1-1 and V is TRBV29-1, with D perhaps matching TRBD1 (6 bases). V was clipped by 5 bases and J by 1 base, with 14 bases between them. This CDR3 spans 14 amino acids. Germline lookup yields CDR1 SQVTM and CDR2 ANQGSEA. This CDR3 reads CSVRGRMENTEAFF. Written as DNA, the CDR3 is TGCAGCGTTAGGGGGAGGATGGAGAACACTGAAGCTTTCTTT.

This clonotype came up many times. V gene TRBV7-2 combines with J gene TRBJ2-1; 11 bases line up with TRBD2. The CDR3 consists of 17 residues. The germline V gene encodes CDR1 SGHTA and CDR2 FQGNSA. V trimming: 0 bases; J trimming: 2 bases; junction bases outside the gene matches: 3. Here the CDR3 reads CASSLARSGRAYNEQFF. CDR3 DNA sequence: TGTGCCAGCAGCTTAGCGCGTAGCGGGAGGGCCTACAATGAGCAGTTCTTC.

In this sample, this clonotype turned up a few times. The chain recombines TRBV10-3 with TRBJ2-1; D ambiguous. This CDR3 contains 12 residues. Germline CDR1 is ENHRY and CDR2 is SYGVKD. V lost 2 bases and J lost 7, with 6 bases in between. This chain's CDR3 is CAISERRNEQFF. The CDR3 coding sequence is TGTGCCATCAGTGAGAGGAGAAATGAGCAGTTCTTC.

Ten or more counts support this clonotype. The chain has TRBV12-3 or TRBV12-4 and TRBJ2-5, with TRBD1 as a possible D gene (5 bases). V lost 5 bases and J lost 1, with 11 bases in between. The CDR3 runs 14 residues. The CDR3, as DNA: TGTGCCAGCAGTCCCGACAGCTTCCAAGAGACCCAGTACTTC. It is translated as CASSPDSFQETQYF.

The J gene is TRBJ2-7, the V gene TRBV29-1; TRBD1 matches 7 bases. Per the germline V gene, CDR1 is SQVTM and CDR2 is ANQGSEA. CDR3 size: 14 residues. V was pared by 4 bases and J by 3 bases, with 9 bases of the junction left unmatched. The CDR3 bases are TGCAGCGTTGTGTTTCGGGCAGGGGGCTACGAGCAGTACTTC. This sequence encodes CSVVFRAGGYEQYF.

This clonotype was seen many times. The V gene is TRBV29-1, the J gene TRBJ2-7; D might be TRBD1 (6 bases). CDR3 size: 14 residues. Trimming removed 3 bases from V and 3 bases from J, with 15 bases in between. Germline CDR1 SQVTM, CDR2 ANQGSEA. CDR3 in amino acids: CSVELDSRSYEQYF. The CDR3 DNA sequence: TGCAGCGTTGAGCTGGACAGCCGCAGCTACGAGCAGTACTTC.

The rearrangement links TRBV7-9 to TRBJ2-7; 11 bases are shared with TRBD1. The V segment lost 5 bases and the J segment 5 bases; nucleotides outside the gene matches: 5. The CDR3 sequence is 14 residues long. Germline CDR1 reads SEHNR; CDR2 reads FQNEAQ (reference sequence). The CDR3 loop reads CASSGGQGANEQYF. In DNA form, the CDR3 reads TGTGCCAGCAGCGGCGGACAGGGGGCGAACGAGCAGTACTTC.